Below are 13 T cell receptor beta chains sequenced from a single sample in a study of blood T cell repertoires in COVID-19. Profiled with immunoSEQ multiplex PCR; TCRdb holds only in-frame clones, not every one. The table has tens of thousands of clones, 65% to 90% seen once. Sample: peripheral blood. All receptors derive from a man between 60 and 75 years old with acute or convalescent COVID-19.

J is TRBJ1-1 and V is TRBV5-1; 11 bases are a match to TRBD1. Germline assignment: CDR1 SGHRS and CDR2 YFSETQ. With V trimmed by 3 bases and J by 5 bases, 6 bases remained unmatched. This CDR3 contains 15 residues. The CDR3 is CASSWTGGAETEAFF. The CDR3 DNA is TGCGCCAGCAGCTGGACAGGGGGCGCGGAGACTGAAGCTTTCTTT.

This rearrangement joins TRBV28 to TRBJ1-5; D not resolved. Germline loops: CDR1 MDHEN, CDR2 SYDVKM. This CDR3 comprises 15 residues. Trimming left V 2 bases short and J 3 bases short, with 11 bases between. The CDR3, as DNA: TGTGCCAGCAGTTTAATTAGGAGTTTCAATCAGCCCCAGCATTTT. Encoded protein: CASSLIRSFNQPQHF.

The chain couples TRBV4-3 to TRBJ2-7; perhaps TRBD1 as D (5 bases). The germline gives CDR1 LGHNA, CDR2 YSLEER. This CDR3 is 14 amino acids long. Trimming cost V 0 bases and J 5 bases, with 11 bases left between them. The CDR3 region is CASSQDPQGNEQYF. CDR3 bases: TGCGCCAGCAGCCAAGATCCCCAGGGCAACGAGCAGTACTTC.

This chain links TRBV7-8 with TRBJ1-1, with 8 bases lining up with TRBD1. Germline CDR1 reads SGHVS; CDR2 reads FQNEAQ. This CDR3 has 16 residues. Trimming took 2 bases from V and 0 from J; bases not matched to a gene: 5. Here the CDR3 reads CASSLQGAKVNTEAFF. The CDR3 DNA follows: TGTGCCAGCAGCTTACAGGGGGCGAAGGTGAACACTGAAGCTTTCTTT.

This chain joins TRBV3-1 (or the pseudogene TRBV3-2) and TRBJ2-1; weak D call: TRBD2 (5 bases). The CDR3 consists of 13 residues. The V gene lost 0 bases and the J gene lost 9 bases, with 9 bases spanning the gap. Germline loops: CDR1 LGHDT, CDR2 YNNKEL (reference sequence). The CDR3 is CASSQELGAEQFF. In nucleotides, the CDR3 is TGTGCCAGCAGCCAAGAGTTGGGAGCTGAGCAGTTCTTC.

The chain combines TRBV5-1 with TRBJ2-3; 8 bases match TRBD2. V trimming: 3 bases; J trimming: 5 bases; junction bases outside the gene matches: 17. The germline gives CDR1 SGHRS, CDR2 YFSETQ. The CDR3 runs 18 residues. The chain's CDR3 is CASSSQPRTSMYEDTQYF. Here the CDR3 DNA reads TGCGCCAGCAGCTCGCAACCTCGGACTAGCATGTATGAAGATACGCAGTATTTT.

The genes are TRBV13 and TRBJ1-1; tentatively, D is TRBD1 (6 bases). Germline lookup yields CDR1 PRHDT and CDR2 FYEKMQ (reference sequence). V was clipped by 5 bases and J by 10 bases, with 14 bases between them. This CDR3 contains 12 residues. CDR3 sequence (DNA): TGTGCCAGCAGCCGCCAGGGGACCGGAGCTTTCTTT. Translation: CASSRQGTGAFF.

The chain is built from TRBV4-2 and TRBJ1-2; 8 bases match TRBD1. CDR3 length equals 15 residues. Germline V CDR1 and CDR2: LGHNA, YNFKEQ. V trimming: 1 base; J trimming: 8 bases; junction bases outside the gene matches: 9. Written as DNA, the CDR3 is TGTGCCAGCAGCCAAGGGGACAGGCCCTTTGAGGGCTACACCTTC. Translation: CASSQGDRPFEGYTF.

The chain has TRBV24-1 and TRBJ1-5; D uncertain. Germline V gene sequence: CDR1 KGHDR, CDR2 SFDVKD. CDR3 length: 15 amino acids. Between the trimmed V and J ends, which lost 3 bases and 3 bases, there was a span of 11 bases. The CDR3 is CATSDTDTVNQPQHF. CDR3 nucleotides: TGTGCCACCAGTGATACTGACACAGTCAATCAGCCCCAGCATTTT.

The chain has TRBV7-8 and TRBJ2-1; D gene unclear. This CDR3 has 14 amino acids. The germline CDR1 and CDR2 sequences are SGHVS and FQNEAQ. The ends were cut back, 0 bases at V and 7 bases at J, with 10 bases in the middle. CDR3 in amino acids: CASSLARLANEQFF. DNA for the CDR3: TGTGCCAGCAGCTTAGCGAGACTGGCGAATGAGCAGTTCTTC. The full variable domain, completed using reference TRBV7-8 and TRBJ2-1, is GAGVSQSPRYKVAKRGQDVALRCDPISGHVSLFWYQQALGQGPEFLTYFQNEAQLDKSGLPSDRFFAERPEGSVSTLKIQRTQQEDSAVYLCASSLARLANEQFFGPGTRLTVL.

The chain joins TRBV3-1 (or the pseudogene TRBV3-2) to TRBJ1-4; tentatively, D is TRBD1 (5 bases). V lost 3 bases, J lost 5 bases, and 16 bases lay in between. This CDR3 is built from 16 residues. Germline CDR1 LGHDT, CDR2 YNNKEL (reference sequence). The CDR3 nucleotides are TGTGCCAGCAGCCAGATTATCGACAGTGGAAATGAAAAACTGTTTTTT. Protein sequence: CASSQIIDSGNEKLFF.

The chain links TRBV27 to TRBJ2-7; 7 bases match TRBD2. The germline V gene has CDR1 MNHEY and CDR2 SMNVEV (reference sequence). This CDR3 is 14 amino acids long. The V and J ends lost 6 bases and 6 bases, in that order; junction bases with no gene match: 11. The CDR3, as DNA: TGTGCCAGCAGCCAAAGCGTGAGGACTAGCGAGCAGTACTTC. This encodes CASSQSVRTSEQYF.

The CDR3 spells CASSLQGHWNQPQHF. CDR3 DNA: TGTGCCAGCAGCCTTCAGGGACATTGGAATCAGCCCCAGCATTTT. This chain uses TRBV5-5 with TRBJ1-5; D is possibly TRBD1 (6 bases). V lost 4 bases, J lost 4 bases, and 15 bases lay in between. Germline CDR1 and CDR2: SGHKS and YYEKEE (reference sequence). This CDR3 is 15 amino acids long. Full variable domain (rest looked up from reference TRBV5-5 and TRBJ1-5): DAGVTQSPTHLIKTRGQQVTLRCSPISGHKSVSWYQQVLGQGPQFIFQYYEKEERGRGNFPDRFSARQFPNYSSELNVNALLLGDSALYLCASSLQGHWNQPQHFGDGTRLSIL.